A single sample gave rise to the 5 T cell receptor beta chains below, sequenced in a study of T-cell memory formation after mild COVID-19. From the 5' RACE reads, TCRdb called clonotypes with MiXCR, one entry per CDR3 protein. The profile covers 200,000 to 250,000 distinct CDR3 sequences, with approximately 16% appearing a single time and 3% to 4.5% taken by the ten largest. The specimen sequenced was PBMCs or a T cell subset sorted from them (not recorded which). These receptors all come from a man aged 18 to 29 who had mild COVID-19 (a few samples of this study predate the infection). Cell type and time point are not known.

This clonotype came up a few times. V and J are TRBV6-5 and TRBJ1-3; no clear D gene. The CDR3 covers 15 residues. Per germline, CDR1 MNHEY and CDR2 SVGAGI. V was pared by 2 bases and J by 2 bases, with 10 bases between. CDR3 coding DNA: TGTGCCAGCAGTTACGGGTACCTGGCTGGAAACACCATATATTTT. This sequence encodes CASSYGYLAGNTIYF.

This rearrangement joins TRBV27 to TRBJ2-7, with no clear D. The CDR3 is 14 amino acids. Trimming cost V 11 bases and J 5 bases, with 22 bases left between them. Per the germline V gene, CDR1 is MNHEY and CDR2 is SMNVEV (reference sequence). Here the CDR3 reads CASGLGFRGDEQYF. CDR3 nucleotides: TGTGCCTCTGGATTGGGATTCCGTGGGGACGAGCAGTACTTC.

This clonotype was seen a handful of times. The rearrangement links TRBV5-6 to TRBJ1-5; D call uncertain. From germline, CDR1 is SGHDT and CDR2 YYEEEE. This CDR3 contains 15 residues. V shed 2 bases and J shed 0 bases, with 9 bases lying between them. The CDR3 loop reads CASSFSRHSNQPQHF. The CDR3 DNA reads as TGTGCCAGCAGCTTTTCCAGGCATAGCAATCAGCCCCAGCATTTT.

The J gene is TRBJ1-2, the V gene TRBV3-1; D gene ambiguous. V lost 3 bases to trimming and J lost 6 bases, with 17 bases between them. This CDR3 spans 15 amino acids. In germline, CDR1 is LGHDT, CDR2 YNNKEL (reference sequence). The CDR3 sequence: CASSHPRSQVDGYTF. The CDR3 bases are TGTGCCAGCAGCCACCCGCGGAGTCAAGTCGATGGCTACACCTTC.

The chain recombines TRBV5-5 with TRBJ2-1; 10 nucleotides line up with TRBD1. The trim removed 6 bases at V and 8 bases at J, leaving 8 bases unmatched. The CDR3 consists of 14 residues. Germline V gene data show CDR1 as SGHKS and CDR2 as YYEKEE (reference sequence). As DNA, the CDR3 is TGTGCCAGCATCCGGGACAGGGGAAGCGATGAGCAGTTCTTC. Residues: CASIRDRGSDEQFF.